This TCR beta chain was captured by sequencing in a study of regulatory T cells in long-lasting Graves disease. General study points: With a few thousand shared public clonotypes, persistent patients exceeded new patients, who shared 950 to 1,000. Favored usage of TRBV28, TRBJ1-2 and TRBJ2-5 was recorded in persistent disease.

Assembly of TCR beta libraries relied on iRepertoire HTBI primers together with Arm-PCR of CDR3 regions. Original analysis: The samples included 60 to 65 TRBV and 14 TRBJ segments. TCRdb re-called the multiplex PCR reads through MiXCR, storing one row per CDR3 protein. The authors' filters were not applied to this entry. Among more than 650,000 distinct CDR3 sequences listed, 30% were seen once. The V gene lost 3 bases and the J gene lost 0 bases, with 14 bases spanning the gap. The CDR3 spans 15 residues. Germline loops: CDR1 DFQATT, CDR2 SNEGSKA (reference sequence). This clonotype came up many times. Its specificity is unknown. Time point meaning: persistent/refractory GD, antithyroid drugs over 5 years with positive TRAb. PBMC-extracted RNA yielded the TCR library. Clinicians diagnosed Graves' disease using American Thyroid Association guidelines.

The chain combines TRBV20-1 with TRBJ2-5, with D tentatively TRBD2 (6 bases). This clonotype was obtained from a female donor with Graves disease. The starting material was peripheral blood mononuclear cells (PBMCs), obtained when the disease was refractory, from a patient treated with antithyroid drugs. This chain's CDR3 is CSARRASEYQETQYF. CDR3 nucleotide sequence: TGCAGTGCTAGGCGGGCTAGCGAGTACCAAGAGACCCAGTACTTC.